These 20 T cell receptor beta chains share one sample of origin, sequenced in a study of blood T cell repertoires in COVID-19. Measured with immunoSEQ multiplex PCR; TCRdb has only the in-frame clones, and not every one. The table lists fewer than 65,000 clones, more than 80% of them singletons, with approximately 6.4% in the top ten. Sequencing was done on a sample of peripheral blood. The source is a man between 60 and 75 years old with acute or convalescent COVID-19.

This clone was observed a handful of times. CDR3 region: CASSPRWSGGDEQFF. Written as DNA, the CDR3 is TGTGCCAGCAGCCCCAGGTGGAGCGGCGGCGATGAGCAGTTCTTC. The rearrangement links TRBV14 to TRBJ2-1; D might be TRBD2 (5 bases). The CDR3 runs 15 residues. V was trimmed by 4 bases and J by 8 bases, leaving 18 bases between them. In germline, CDR1 is SGHDN, CDR2 FVKESK.

The chain's CDR3 is CASIWTGSNQPQHF. The CDR3, as DNA: TGTGCCAGCATCTGGACAGGGTCCAATCAGCCCCAGCATTTT. The V and J genes are TRBV6-5 and TRBJ1-5; 8 nucleotides align to TRBD1. CDR1 and CDR2 (germline): MNHEY, SVGAGI. With V trimmed by 7 bases and J by 3 bases, 5 bases remained unmatched. The CDR3 contains 14 residues.

DNA for the CDR3: TGTGCCACCAGTGCCCCCCCTATGAGGGAGCAGTACTTC. This encodes CATSAPPMREQYF. The rearrangement links TRBV24-1 to TRBJ2-7; D gene ambiguous. The CDR3 is made up of 13 amino acids. Germline CDR1 reads KGHDR; CDR2 reads SFDVKD. Trimming took off 5 bases at V and 7 bases at J, with 14 bases between the two ends.

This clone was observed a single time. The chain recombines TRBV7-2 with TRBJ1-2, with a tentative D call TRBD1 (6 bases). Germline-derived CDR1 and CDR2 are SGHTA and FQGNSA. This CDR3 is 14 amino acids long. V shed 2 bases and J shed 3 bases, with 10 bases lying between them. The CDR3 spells CASSLRSGDYGYTF. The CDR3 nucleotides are TGTGCCAGCAGCTTAAGGTCAGGGGACTATGGCTACACCTTC.

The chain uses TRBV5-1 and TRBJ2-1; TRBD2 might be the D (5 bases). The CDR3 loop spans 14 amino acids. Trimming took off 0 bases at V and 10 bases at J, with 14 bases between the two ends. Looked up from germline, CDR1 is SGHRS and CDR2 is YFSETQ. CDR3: CASSLGADPVEQFF. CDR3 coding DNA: TGCGCCAGCAGCTTGGGAGCGGACCCCGTCGAGCAGTTCTTC.

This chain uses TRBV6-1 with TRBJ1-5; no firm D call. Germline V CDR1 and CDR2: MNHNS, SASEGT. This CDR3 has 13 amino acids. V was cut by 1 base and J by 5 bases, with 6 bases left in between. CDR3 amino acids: CASSEDSYQPQHF. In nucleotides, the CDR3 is TGTGCCAGCAGTGAAGACAGTTATCAGCCCCAGCATTTT.

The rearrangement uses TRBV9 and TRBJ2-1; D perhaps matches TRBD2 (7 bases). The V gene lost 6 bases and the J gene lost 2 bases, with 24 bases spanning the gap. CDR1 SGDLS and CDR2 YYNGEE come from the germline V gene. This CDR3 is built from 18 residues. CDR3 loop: CASKGQGGGVGAYNEQFF. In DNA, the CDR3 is TGTGCCAGCAAGGGCCAAGGGGGAGGGGTTGGGGCCTACAATGAGCAGTTCTTC.

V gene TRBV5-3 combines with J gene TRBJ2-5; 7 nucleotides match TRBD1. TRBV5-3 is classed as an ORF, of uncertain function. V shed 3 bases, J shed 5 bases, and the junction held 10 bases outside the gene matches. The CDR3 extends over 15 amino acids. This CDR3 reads CARSSPGQRGETQYF. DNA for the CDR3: TGTGCCAGAAGCTCTCCGGGACAGAGAGGGGAGACCCAGTACTTC.

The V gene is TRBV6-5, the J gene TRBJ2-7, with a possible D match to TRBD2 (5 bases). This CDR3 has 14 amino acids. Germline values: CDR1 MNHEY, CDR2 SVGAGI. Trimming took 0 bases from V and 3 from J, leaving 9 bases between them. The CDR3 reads CASSYSRGFYEQYF. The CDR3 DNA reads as TGTGCCAGCAGTTACTCCCGGGGTTTCTACGAGCAGTACTTC.

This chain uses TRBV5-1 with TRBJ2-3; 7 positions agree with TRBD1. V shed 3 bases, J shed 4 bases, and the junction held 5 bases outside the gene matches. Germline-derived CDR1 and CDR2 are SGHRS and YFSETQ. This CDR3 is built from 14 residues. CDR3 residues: CASSSTTGSDTQYF. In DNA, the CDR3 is TGCGCCAGCAGCTCCACGACAGGGTCAGATACGCAGTATTTT. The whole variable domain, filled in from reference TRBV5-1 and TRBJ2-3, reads KAGVTQTPRYLIKTRGQQVTLSCSPISGHRSVSWYQQTPGQGLQFLFEYFSETQRNKGNFPGRFSGRQFSNSRSEMNVSTLELGDSALYLCASSSTTGSDTQYFGPGTRLTVL.

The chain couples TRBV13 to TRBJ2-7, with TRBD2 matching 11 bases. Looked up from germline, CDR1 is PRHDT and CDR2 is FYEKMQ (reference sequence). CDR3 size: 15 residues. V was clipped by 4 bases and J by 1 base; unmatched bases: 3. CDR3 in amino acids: CASSSLAGGSYEQYF. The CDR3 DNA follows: TGTGCCAGCAGCTCCCTAGCGGGAGGTTCCTACGAGCAGTACTTC.

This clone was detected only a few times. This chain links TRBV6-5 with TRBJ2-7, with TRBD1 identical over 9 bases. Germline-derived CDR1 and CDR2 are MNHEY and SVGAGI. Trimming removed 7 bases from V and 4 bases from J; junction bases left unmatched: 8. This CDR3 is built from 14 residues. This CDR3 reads CASKKDRGFYEQYF. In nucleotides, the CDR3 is TGTGCCAGCAAAAAGGACAGGGGATTTTACGAGCAGTACTTC.

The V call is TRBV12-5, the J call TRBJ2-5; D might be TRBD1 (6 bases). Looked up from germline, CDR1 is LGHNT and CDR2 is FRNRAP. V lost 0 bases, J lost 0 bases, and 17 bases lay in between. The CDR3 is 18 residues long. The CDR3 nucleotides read TGTGCTAGTGGTTTGGTATATTCCCAGAGGGGGTACCAAGAGACCCAGTACTTC. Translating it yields CASGLVYSQRGYQETQYF.

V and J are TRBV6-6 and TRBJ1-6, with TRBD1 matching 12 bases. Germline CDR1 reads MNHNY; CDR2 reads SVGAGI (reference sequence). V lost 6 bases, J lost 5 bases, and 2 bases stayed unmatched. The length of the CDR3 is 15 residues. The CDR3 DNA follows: TGTGCCAGCAGGGGACAGGGGGCCCATAATTCACCCCTCCACTTT. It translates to CASRGQGAHNSPLHF.

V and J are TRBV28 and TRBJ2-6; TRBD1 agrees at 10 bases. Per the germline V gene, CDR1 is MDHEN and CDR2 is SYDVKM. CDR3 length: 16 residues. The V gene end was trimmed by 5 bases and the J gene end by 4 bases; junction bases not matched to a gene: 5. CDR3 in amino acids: CASSQTGGKGANVLTF. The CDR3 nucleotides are TGTGCCAGCAGTCAGACAGGGGGCAAAGGGGCCAACGTCCTGACTTTC. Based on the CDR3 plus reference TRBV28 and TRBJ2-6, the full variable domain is DVKVTQSSRYLVKRTGEKVFLECVQDMDHENMFWYRQDPGLGLRLIYFSYDVKMKEKGDIPEGYSVSREKKERFSLILESASTNQTSMYLCASSQTGGKGANVLTFGAGSRLTVL.

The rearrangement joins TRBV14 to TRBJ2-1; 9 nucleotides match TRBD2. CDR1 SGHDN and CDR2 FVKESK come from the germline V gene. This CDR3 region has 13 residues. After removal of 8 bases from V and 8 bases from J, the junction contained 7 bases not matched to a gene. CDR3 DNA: TGTGCCAGCCGTCGCGGGAGGGTCGATGAGCAGTTCTTC. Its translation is CASRRGRVDEQFF.

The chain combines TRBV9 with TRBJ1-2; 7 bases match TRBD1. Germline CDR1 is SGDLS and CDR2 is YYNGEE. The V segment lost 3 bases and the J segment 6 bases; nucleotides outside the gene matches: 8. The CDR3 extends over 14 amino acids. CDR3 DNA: TGTGCCAGCAGCGATCGACAGGGCTTACATGGCTACACCTTC. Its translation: CASSDRQGLHGYTF.

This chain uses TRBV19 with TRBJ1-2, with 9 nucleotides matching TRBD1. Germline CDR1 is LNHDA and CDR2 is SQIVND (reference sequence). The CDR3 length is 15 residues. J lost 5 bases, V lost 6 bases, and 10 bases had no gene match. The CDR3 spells CASSTGTGYGYGYTF. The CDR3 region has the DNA TGTGCCAGTAGCACCGGGACAGGGTACGGATATGGCTACACCTTC.

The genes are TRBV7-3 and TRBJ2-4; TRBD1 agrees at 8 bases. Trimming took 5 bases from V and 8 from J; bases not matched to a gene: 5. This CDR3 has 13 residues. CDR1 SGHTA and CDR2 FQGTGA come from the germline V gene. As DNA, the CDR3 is TGTGCCAGCAGCCAGCGACAGGGGCACATTCAGTACTTC. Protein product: CASSQRQGHIQYF.

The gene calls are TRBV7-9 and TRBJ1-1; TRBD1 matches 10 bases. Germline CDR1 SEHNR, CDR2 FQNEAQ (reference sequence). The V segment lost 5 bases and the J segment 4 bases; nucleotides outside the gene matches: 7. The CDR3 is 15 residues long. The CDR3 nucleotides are TGTGCCAGCAGCATGACAGGGGGCGCGGCCACTGAAGCTTTCTTT. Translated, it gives CASSMTGGAATEAFF.